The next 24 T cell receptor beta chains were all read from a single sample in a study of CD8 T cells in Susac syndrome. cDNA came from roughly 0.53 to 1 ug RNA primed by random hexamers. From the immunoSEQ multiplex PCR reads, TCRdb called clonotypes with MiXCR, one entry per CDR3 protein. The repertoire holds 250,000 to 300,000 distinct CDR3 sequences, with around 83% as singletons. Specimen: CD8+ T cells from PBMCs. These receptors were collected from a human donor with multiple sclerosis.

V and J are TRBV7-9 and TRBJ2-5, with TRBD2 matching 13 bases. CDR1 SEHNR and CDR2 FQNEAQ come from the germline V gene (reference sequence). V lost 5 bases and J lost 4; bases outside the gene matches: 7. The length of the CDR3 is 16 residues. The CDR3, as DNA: TGTGCCAGCAGCCCCGGACTAGCGGGAGAGGGAGAGACCCAGTACTTC. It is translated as CASSPGLAGEGETQYF.

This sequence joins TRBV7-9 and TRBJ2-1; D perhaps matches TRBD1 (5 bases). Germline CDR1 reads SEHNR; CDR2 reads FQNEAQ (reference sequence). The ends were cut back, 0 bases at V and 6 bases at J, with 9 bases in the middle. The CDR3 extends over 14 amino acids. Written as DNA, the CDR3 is TGTGCCAGCAGCTTAGCGGGCAGGGCCAATGAGCAGTTCTTC. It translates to CASSLAGRANEQFF. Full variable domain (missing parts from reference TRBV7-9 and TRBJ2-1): DTGVSQNPRHKITKRGQNVTFRCDPISEHNRLYWYRQTLGQGPEFLTYFQNEAQLEKSRLLSDRFSAERPKGSFSTLEIQRTEQGDSAMYLCASSLAGRANEQFFGPGTRLTVL.

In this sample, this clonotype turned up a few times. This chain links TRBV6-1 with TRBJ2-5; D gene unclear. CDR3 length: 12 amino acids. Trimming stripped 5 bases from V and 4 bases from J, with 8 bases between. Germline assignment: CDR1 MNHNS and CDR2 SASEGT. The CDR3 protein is CASSPGGETQYF. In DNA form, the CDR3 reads TGTGCCAGCAGTCCGGGTGGAGAGACCCAGTACTTC.

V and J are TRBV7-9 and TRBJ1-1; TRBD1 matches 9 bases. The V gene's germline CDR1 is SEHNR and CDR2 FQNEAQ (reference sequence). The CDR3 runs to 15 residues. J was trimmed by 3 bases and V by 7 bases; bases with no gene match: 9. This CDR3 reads CASNGDRESDTEAFF. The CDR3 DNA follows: TGTGCCAGCAACGGGGACAGGGAGTCTGACACTGAAGCTTTCTTT.

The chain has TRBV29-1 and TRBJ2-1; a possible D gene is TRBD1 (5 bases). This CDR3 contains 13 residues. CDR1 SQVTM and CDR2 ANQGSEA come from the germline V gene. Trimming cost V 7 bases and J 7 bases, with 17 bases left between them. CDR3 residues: CSGGPNIWNEQFF. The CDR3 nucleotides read TGCAGCGGGGGCCCAAATATTTGGAATGAGCAGTTCTTC.

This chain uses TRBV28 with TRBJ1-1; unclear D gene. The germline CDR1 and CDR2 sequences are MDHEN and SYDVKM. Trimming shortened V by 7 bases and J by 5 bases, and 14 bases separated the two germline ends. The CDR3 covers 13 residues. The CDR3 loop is CASKAGVATEAFF. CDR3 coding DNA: TGTGCCAGCAAAGCAGGAGTCGCTACTGAAGCTTTCTTT.

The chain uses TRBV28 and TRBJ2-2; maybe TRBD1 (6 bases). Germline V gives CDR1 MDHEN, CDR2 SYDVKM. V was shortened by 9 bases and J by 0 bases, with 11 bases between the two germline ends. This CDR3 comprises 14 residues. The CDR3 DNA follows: TGTGCCAGTGCAGGGGAATCGAACACCGGGGAGCTGTTTTTT. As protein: CASAGESNTGELFF.

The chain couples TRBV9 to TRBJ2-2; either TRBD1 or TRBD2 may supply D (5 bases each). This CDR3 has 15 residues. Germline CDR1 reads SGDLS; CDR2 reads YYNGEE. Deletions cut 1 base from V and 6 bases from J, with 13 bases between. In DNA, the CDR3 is TGTGCCAGCAGCGTAATCGGGACGGGGTCCGGGGAGCTGTTTTTT. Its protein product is CASSVIGTGSGELFF.

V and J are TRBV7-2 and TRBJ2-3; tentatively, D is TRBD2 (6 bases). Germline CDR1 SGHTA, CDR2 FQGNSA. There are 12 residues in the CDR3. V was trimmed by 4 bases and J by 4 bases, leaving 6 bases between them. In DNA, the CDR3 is TGTGCCAGCAGCTCTAGCGCAGATACGCAGTATTTT. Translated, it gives CASSSSADTQYF.

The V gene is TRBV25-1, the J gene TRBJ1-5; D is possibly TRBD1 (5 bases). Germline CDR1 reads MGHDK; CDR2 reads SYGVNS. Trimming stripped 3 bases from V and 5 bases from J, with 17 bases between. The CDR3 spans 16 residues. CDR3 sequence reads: CASSDSRVRDYQPQHF. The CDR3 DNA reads TGTGCCAGCAGTGATTCCAGGGTCCGGGATTATCAGCCCCAGCATTTT.

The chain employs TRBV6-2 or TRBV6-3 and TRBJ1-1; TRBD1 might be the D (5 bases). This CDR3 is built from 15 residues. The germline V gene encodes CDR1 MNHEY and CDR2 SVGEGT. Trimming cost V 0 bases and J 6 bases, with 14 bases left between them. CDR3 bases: TGTGCCAGCAGTTACTCATTGAGGGGCGACCCTGAAGCTTTCTTT. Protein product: CASSYSLRGDPEAFF.

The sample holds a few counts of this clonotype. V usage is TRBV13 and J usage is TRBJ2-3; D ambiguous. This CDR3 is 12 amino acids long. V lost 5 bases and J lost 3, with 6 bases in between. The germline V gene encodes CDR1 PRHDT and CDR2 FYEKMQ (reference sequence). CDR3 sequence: CASSDYTDTQYF. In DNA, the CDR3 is TGTGCCAGCAGCGATTATACAGATACGCAGTATTTT. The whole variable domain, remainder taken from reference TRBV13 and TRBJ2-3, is AAGVIQSPRHLIKEKRETATLKCYPIPRHDTVYWYQQGPGQDPQFLISFYEKMQSDKGSIPDRFSAQQFSDYHSELNMSSLELGDSALYFCASSDYTDTQYFGPGTRLTVL.

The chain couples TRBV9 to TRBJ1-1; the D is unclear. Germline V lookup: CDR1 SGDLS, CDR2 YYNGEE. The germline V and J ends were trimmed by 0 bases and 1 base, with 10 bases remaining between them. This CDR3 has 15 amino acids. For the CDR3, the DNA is TGTGCCAGCAGCGTAGATAGCCAGGAGAACACTGAAGCTTTCTTT. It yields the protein CASSVDSQENTEAFF.

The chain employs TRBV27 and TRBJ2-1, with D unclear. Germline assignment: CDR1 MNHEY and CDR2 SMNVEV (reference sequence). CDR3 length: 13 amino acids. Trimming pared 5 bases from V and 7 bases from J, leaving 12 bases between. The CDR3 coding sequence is TGTGCCAGCAGTCCCATCCAAGGGAATGAGCAGTTCTTC. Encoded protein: CASSPIQGNEQFF.

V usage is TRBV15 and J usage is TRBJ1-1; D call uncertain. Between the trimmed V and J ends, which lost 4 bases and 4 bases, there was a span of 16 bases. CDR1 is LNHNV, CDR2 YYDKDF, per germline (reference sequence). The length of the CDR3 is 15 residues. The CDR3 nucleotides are TGTGCCACCAGCACTCACCCCAAACTTTCCACTGAAGCTTTCTTT. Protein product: CATSTHPKLSTEAFF.

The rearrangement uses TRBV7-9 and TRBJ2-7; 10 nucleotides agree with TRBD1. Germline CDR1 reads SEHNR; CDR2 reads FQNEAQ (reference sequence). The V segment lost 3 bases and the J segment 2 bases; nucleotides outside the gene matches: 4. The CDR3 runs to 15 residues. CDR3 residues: CASSFPGQGTYEQYF. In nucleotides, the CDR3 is TGTGCCAGCAGCTTCCCGGGACAGGGGACCTACGAGCAGTACTTC. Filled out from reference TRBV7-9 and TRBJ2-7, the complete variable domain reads DTGVSQNPRHKITKRGQNVTFRCDPISEHNRLYWYRQTLGQGPEFLTYFQNEAQLEKSRLLSDRFSAERPKGSFSTLEIQRTEQGDSAMYLCASSFPGQGTYEQYFGPGTRLTVT.

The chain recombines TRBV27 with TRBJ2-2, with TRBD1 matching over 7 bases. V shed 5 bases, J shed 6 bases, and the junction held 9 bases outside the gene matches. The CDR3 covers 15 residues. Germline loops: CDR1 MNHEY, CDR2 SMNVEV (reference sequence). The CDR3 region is CASSGDRVRAGELFF. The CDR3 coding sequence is TGTGCCAGCAGTGGAGACAGGGTACGTGCCGGGGAGCTGTTTTTT.

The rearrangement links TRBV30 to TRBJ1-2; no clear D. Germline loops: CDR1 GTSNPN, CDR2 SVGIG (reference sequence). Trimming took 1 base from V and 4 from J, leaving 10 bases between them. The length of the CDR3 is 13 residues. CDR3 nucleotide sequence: TGTGCCTGGAGTGCGACCGGGATCTATGGCTACACCTTC. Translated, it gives CAWSATGIYGYTF. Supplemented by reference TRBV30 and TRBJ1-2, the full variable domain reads SQTIHQWPATLVQPVGSPLSLECTVEGTSNPNLYWYRQAAGRGLQLLFYSVGIGQISSEVPQNLSASRPQDRQFILSSKKLLLSDSGFYLCAWSATGIYGYTFGSGTRLTVV.

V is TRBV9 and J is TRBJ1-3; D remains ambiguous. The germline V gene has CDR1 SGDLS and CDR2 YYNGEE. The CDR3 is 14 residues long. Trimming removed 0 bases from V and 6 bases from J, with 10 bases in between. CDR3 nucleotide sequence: TGTGCCAGCAGCGTAGACGGGCGTGTAAACACCATATATTTT. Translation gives CASSVDGRVNTIYF.

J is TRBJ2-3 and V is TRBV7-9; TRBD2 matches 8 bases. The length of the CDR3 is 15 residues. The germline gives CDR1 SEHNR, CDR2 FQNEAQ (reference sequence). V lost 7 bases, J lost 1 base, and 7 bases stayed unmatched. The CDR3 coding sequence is TGTGCCAGCACCCCTGGAGCGGGAGGCACAGATACGCAGTATTTT. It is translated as CASTPGAGGTDTQYF.

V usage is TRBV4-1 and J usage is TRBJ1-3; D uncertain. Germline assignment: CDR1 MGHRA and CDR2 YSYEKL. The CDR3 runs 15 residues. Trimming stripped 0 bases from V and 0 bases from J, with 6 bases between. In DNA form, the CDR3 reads TGCGCCAGCAGCCAAGATCGGGCCTCTGGAAACACCATATATTTT. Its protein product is CASSQDRASGNTIYF.

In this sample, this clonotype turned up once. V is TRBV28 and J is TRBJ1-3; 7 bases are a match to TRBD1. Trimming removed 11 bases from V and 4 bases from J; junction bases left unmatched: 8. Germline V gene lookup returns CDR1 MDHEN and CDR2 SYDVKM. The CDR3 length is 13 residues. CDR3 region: CAGRGLGGNTIYF. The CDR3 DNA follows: TGTGCCGGAAGGGGGCTAGGGGGAAACACCATATATTTT.

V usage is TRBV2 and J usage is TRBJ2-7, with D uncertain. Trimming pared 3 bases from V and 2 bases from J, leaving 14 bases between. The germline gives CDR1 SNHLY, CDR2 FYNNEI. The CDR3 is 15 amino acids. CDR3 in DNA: TGTGCCAGCAGTGAGGGTAGCTCACTAACCTACGAGCAGTACTTC. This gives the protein CASSEGSSLTYEQYF.

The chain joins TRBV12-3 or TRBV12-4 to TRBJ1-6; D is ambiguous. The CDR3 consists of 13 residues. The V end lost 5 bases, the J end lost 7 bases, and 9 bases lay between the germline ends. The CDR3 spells CASSRLLNSPLHF. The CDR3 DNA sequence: TGTGCCAGCAGTCGATTATTGAATTCACCCCTCCACTTT.